This T cell receptor (beta chain) is drawn from a study of T cell changes during pregnancy in multiple sclerosis. Clones were read by immunoSEQ multiplex PCR, and TCRdb kept only the in-frame ones, dropping some. This sample yields approximately 40,000 clones, of which approximately 96% are seen a single time; about 0.89% belongs to the top ten. The sample in question was peripheral blood, obtained in the second trimester of pregnancy. This TCR came from a female donor with multiple sclerosis, enrolled in a pregnancy study.

The CDR3 nucleotides read TGTGCCAGCAGCTTCAGCAGGGACGAGCAGTACTTC. Translation gives CASSFSRDEQYF. This sequence joins TRBV7-9 and TRBJ2-7; perhaps TRBD1 as D (5 bases). Germline V gene lookup returns CDR1 SEHNR and CDR2 FQNEAQ (reference sequence). V lost 3 bases and J lost 5, with 8 bases in between. The CDR3 is 12 amino acids. The full variable domain, with the rest looked up from reference TRBV7-9 and TRBJ2-7, is DTGVSQNPRHKITKRGQNVTFRCDPISEHNRLYWYRQTLGQGPEFLTYFQNEAQLEKSRLLSDRFSAERPKGSFSTLEIQRTEQGDSAMYLCASSFSRDEQYFGPGTRLTVT.